Listed below are T cell receptor beta chains from one sample, sequenced in a study of CD8 T cells in ankylosing spondylitis. TCRdb processed the 5' RACE reads anew with MiXCR; each CDR3 protein has one entry. The table has a few hundred thousand distinct CDR3 sequences, approximately 11% seen once. Sequencing was carried out using blood, either unsorted or a sorted T cell fraction (not recorded which). The receptors shown here come from a male donor with ankylosing spondylitis. Each CDR3 is given with its conserved first and last residue. D genes are given only for firm matches. Only part of the rows carry a size: once, few, many, or a class if the clone is expanded.

d_gene | j_gene | abundance | v_gene | CDR3aa | CDR3nt
- | TRBJ2-2 | many | TRBV18 | CASSPRGDATGELFF | TGTGCCAGCTCCCCAAGAGGGGATGCCACCGGGGAGCTGTTTTTT
- | TRBJ2-3 | - | TRBV7-9 | CASSSPTARDTQYF | TGTGCCAGCAGCTCCCCGACAGCGAGAGATACGCAGTATTTT
TRBD2 | TRBJ2-3 | few | TRBV7-2 | CASSLLGGATDTQYF | TGTGCCAGCAGCTTACTCGGGGGGGCCACAGATACGCAGTATTTT
- | TRBJ2-5 | - | TRBV7-9 | CASSFGYEEEETQYF | TGTGCCAGCAGCTTCGGATACGAGGAAGAAGAGACCCAGTACTTC
- | TRBJ2-2 | - | TRBV5-1 | CASLGQANTGELFF | TGCGCCAGCCTGGGGCAGGCGAACACCGGGGAGCTGTTTTTT
- | TRBJ2-5 | few | TRBV2 | CASSALRAKETQYF | TGTGCCAGCAGTGCCCTGAGGGCGAAAGAGACCCAGTACTTC
TRBD2 | TRBJ2-1 | few | TRBV27 | CASSNGDGPGLQYNEQFF | TGTGCCAGCAGTAACGGGGACGGACCGGGACTACAATACAATGAGCAGTTCTTC
TRBD1 | TRBJ1-2 | - | TRBV12-3/TRBV12-4 | CASTQRGRGRDGYTF | TGTGCCAGCACCCAGAGGGGCAGGGGGCGAGATGGCTACACCTTC
TRBD2 | TRBJ2-1 | - | TRBV20-1 | CSAQVEAGELNEQFF | TGCAGTGCTCAGGTGGAAGCGGGAGAATTAAATGAGCAGTTCTTC
- | TRBJ2-3 | many | TRBV12-3/TRBV12-4 | CASSFLQGTDTQYF | TGTGCCAGCAGTTTTCTTCAGGGAACAGATACGCAGTATTTT
- | TRBJ2-1 | - | TRBV5-1 | CASSYRRSGDNEQFF | TGCGCCAGCAGCTACCGGCGGTCGGGGGACAATGAGCAGTTCTTC